One and the same sample provided the 5 T cell receptor beta chains below, sequenced in a study of T cells in women clearing cervical HPV infection. Method: immunoSEQ multiplex PCR; TCRdb's copy keeps in-frame clones and lacks some. The sample has about 30,000 clones. Sequencing was done on a sample of blood buffy coat. The receptor set was obtained from a woman between 18 and 69 years old with a cervical HPV16 infection that either progressed to CIN3+ or cleared (not recorded which).

Details on this clone: The CDR3 end is not reached by the read, which stops 3 residues before it; the germline J gene fills it in. The same CDR3 is also encoded by other DNA sequences in this sample. The chain has TRBV7-9 and TRBJ2-7, with 11 positions matching TRBD1. The CDR3 length is 15 residues. Germline CDR1 is SEHNR and CDR2 is FQNEAQ (reference sequence). J lost 5 bases, V lost 5 bases, and 8 bases had no gene match. The part of the CDR3 DNA that was read is TGTGCCAGCAGCCTAACCGGGACAGGGGGGGACGAG. Its protein product is CASSLTGTGGDE. The entire CDR3 protein is CASSLTGTGGDEQYF. The variable domain in full, completed from reference TRBV7-9 and TRBJ2-7, reads DTGVSQNPRHKITKRGQNVTFRCDPISEHNRLYWYRQTLGQGPEFLTYFQNEAQLEKSRLLSDRFSAERPKGSFSTLEIQRTEQGDSAMYLCASSLTGTGGDEQYFGPGTRLTVT.

A word on this clone: The read stops 3 residues short of the end of the CDR3; the missing end is completed from the germline J gene. The rearrangement links TRBV19 to TRBJ2-2; 7 nucleotides agree with TRBD1. Germline assignment: CDR1 LNHDA and CDR2 SQIVND (reference sequence). The CDR3 sequence is 14 residues long. The CDR3 DNA, read in part, is TGTGCCAGTAGTAACGACAGGGCTTTTGAAAAG. Translating it yields CASSNDRAFEK. The CDR3, in full, reads CASSNDRAFEKLFF.

Comment on this clone: The CDR3 is cut off 3 residues early in the read; its end comes from the germline J gene. The chain employs TRBV7-3 and TRBJ2-1, with D perhaps matching TRBD2 (7 bases). The CDR3 is made up of 16 amino acids. Germline V gene data show CDR1 as SGHTA and CDR2 as FQGTGA. V gave up 1 base and J gave up 6 bases, with 16 bases separating them. The sequenced CDR3 bases are TGTGCCAGCAGCTTAAGCTCGGGGGGAGGGGGCAATGAG. This gives the protein CASSLSSGGGGNE. The complete CDR3 protein is CASSLSSGGGGNEQFF.

With regard to this clone: The read ends 3 residues shy of where the CDR3 ends; the end is completed using the germline J gene. V and J are TRBV19 and TRBJ2-7; TRBD1 might be the D (7 bases). The length of the CDR3 is 15 residues. Trimming removed 2 bases at V and 3 bases at J, with 14 bases between. Germline assignment: CDR1 LNHDA and CDR2 SQIVND (reference sequence). The CDR3 region is CASSIRGDRLYEQYF. The DNA read from the CDR3 is TGTGCCAGTAGTATAAGGGGGGACAGACTCTACGAG.

A remark on this clone: The read terminates 3 residues before the CDR3 end, so the remaining end is supplied by the germline J gene. The chain links TRBV7-6 to TRBJ1-1; D is perhaps TRBD1 (5 bases). The germline V gene encodes CDR1 SGHVS and CDR2 FNYEAQ. V lost 3 bases and J lost 4, with 18 bases in between. This CDR3 region has 16 residues. The sequenced CDR3 bases are TGTGCCAGCAGCTTCGGGCAGGGAGGACCGCGCACTGAA. Translation: CASSFGQGGPRTE. The whole CDR3 protein is CASSFGQGGPRTEAFF.